These 23 T cell receptor beta chains were sequenced from one sample in a study of T cell responses to AZD1222 COVID-19 vaccine (dated by TCRdb to the early 2020s). The time point tag for this specimen amounts to: baseline before first vaccination. Library prep was done by the immunoSEQ multiplex PCR assay. The table was pulled from immuneACCESS by TCRdb, which kept in-frame rearrangements only. Such tables lose some clones; where checked, under half of the loss comes from unresolved V genes, and the rest has no known cause. The sample table shows just over 150,000 clones, and about nine tenths are seen once. In total, the top ten clones hold less than 2% of the sample. The source was peripheral blood, collected on day 0 of AZD1222 vaccination. These TCRs come from an adult in good health.

The chain couples TRBV28 to TRBJ2-5; either TRBD1 or TRBD2 may fit D (5 bases each). This CDR3 has 14 residues. V lost 4 bases and J 5 bases, leaving 14 bases between the germline ends. Germline CDR1 and CDR2: MDHEN and SYDVKM. The CDR3, as DNA: TGTGCCAGCAGTTCCGGGGCCGGCAGGGAGACCCAGTACTTC. Translated: CASSSGAGRETQYF.

The chain employs TRBV18 and TRBJ2-2, with 11 bases that match TRBD2. The germline V gene has CDR1 KGHSH and CDR2 LQKENI. V was clipped by 0 bases and J by 3 bases; unmatched bases: 0. The CDR3 loop spans 16 amino acids. The CDR3 nucleotides read TGTGCCAGCTCACCACCGGGACTAGCGGACACCGGGGAGCTGTTTTTT. It is translated as CASSPPGLADTGELFF.

This rearrangement joins TRBV7-9 to TRBJ2-7; D unresolved. Trimming took 3 bases from V and 2 from J, leaving 14 bases between them. CDR1 SEHNR and CDR2 FQNEAQ come from the germline V gene (reference sequence). CDR3 length: 15 amino acids. As DNA, the CDR3 is TGTGCCAGCAGCTTTCTTCTCAGTCCTGCCTACGAGCAGTACTTC. This translates into CASSFLLSPAYEQYF.

The rearrangement joins TRBV27 to TRBJ2-6; no firm D call. Deletions cut 11 bases from V and 2 bases from J, with 10 bases between. CDR1 is MNHEY and CDR2 is SMNVEV in the germline V gene (reference sequence). The CDR3 length is 13 residues. CDR3 nucleotide sequence: TGTGCCGTTTACCTAACTGGGGCCAACGTCCTGACTTTC. This gives the protein CAVYLTGANVLTF.

The chain carries TRBV24-1 and TRBJ2-3, with 7 bases aligning to TRBD2. J was trimmed by 4 bases and V by 10 bases; bases with no gene match: 7. CDR1 is KGHDR and CDR2 is SFDVKD in the germline V gene. This CDR3 is 13 amino acids long. As DNA, the CDR3 is TGTGCCACTTCCGGGACTATATCAGATACGCAGTATTTT. Translated, it gives CATSGTISDTQYF.

The rearrangement links TRBV19 to TRBJ2-7; a weak D match, TRBD1 (5 bases). The V gene's germline CDR1 is LNHDA and CDR2 SQIVND (reference sequence). V was shortened by 3 bases and J by 1 base, with 13 bases between the two germline ends. This CDR3 contains 15 residues. The CDR3: CASSMGQGFSYEQYF. The CDR3 DNA follows: TGTGCCAGTAGTATGGGTCAGGGCTTTTCCTACGAGCAGTACTTC.

This chain links TRBV4-1 with TRBJ2-1; tentatively, D is TRBD2 (6 bases). The CDR3 is 15 amino acids. V dropped 4 bases and J dropped 3 bases, with 13 bases sitting between them. CDR1 is MGHRA, CDR2 YSYEKL, per germline. The CDR3 reads CASSPGANGYNEQFF. DNA of the CDR3: TGCGCCAGCAGCCCGGGAGCAAACGGCTACAATGAGCAGTTCTTC.

V usage is TRBV28 and J usage is TRBJ2-2, with TRBD1 identical over 7 bases. V trimming: 3 bases; J trimming: 0 bases; junction bases outside the gene matches: 7. CDR3 size: 17 residues. Germline lookup yields CDR1 MDHEN and CDR2 SYDVKM. The CDR3 is CASSFTQGQPNTGELFF. The CDR3 coding sequence is TGTGCCAGCAGTTTTACACAGGGACAGCCGAACACCGGGGAGCTGTTTTTT.

The chain is built from TRBV28 and TRBJ1-2, with a possible D match to TRBD1 (6 bases). Trimming stripped 6 bases from V and 2 bases from J, with 13 bases between. The CDR3 sequence is 14 residues long. Germline values: CDR1 MDHEN, CDR2 SYDVKM. The DNA of the CDR3 is TGTGCCAGCAGGCGAGGGGGAAACAACTATGGCTACACCTTC. Translation: CASRRGGNNYGYTF.

V gene TRBV3-1 (or the pseudogene TRBV3-2) combines with J gene TRBJ1-2, with D unclear. Trimming cost V 5 bases and J 8 bases, with 15 bases left between them. The CDR3 spans 13 residues. Germline V CDR1 and CDR2: LGHDT, YNNKEL (reference sequence). CDR3 DNA: TGTGCCAGCAGCATTCTCCCGGAGGGAGGCTACACCTTC. This gives the protein CASSILPEGGYTF.

This chain connects TRBV19 to TRBJ2-1; a possible D gene is TRBD2 (5 bases). The CDR3 spans 14 residues. Germline V gene lookup returns CDR1 LNHDA and CDR2 SQIVND (reference sequence). V lost 7 bases and J 0 bases, leaving 10 bases between the germline ends. The DNA of the CDR3 is TGTGCCAGTAAGGACTCCTACTCCTACAATGAGCAGTTCTTC. The encoded protein is CASKDSYSYNEQFF. Complete variable domain (other parts from reference TRBV19 and TRBJ2-1): DGGITQSPKYLFRKEGQNVTLSCEQNLNHDAMYWYRQDPGQGLRLIYYSQIVNDFQKGDIAEGYSVSREKKESFPLTVTSAQKNPTAFYLCASKDSYSYNEQFFGPGTRLTVL.

The chain employs TRBV12-3 or TRBV12-4 and TRBJ2-7; unclear D gene. The CDR3 loop spans 11 amino acids. The V end was cut by 4 bases, the J end by 6 bases, with 7 bases between. The CDR3 reads CASSSWTEQYF. The CDR3 DNA is TGTGCCAGCAGTTCCTGGACCGAGCAGTACTTC.

V usage is TRBV15 and J usage is TRBJ2-1; 8 bases line up with TRBD2. J lost 9 bases, V lost 1 base, and 14 bases had no gene match. Germline lookup yields CDR1 LNHNV and CDR2 YYDKDF (reference sequence). This CDR3 has 17 residues. The CDR3 DNA is TGTGCCACCAGCAGAGTCCTTGAAAGCGGGAGTATTTTTGAGCAGTTCTTC. Translating it yields CATSRVLESGSIFEQFF.

This rearrangement joins TRBV7-6 to TRBJ2-7, with TRBD1 matching 7 bases. CDR1 and CDR2 from the germline V gene are SGHVS and FNYEAQ. The CDR3 is made up of 15 amino acids. V lost 3 bases, J lost 0 bases, and 5 bases stayed unmatched. In DNA, the CDR3 is TGTGCCAGCAGCTTTGGGACAGACAGCTCCTACGAGCAGTACTTC. Amino acid sequence: CASSFGTDSSYEQYF. The full variable domain, rest sourced from reference TRBV7-6 and TRBJ2-7, is GAGVSQSPRYKVTKRGQDVALRCDPISGHVSLYWYRQALGQGPEFLTYFNYEAQQDKSGLPNDRFSAERPEGSISTLTIQRTEQRDSAMYRCASSFGTDSSYEQYFGPGTRLTVT.

The chain employs TRBV29-1 and TRBJ1-5; D remains unclear. Deletions cut 3 bases from V and 0 bases from J, with 9 bases between. The CDR3 is made up of 14 amino acids. Germline lookup yields CDR1 SQVTM and CDR2 ANQGSEA. In nucleotides, the CDR3 is TGCAGCGTTGACTCGGGCGCTAGCAATCAGCCCCAGCATTTT. Translating it yields CSVDSGASNQPQHF.

The chain recombines TRBV6-1 with TRBJ2-7; 7 nucleotides match TRBD1. The CDR3 runs to 14 residues. Per the germline V gene, CDR1 is MNHNS and CDR2 is SASEGT. V was clipped by 1 base and J by 0 bases; unmatched bases: 0. CDR3 nucleotides: TGTGCCAGCAGTGAAGGGGACAGCTCCTACGAGCAGTACTTC. This translates into CASSEGDSSYEQYF.

The V call is TRBV2, the J call TRBJ2-2; D may be TRBD1 or TRBD2 (5 bases each). Between the trimmed V and J ends, which lost 8 bases and 3 bases, there was a span of 13 bases. CDR3 length equals 14 residues. The V gene's germline CDR1 is SNHLY and CDR2 FYNNEI. The CDR3 coding sequence is TGTGCCAGCGGGGCCCTCGGGGACACCGGGGAGCTGTTTTTT. It yields the protein CASGALGDTGELFF.

V gene TRBV7-2 combines with J gene TRBJ2-7; tentatively, D is TRBD2 (6 bases). The germline V gene encodes CDR1 SGHTA and CDR2 FQGNSA. The CDR3 is 15 amino acids. With 5 bases removed from V and 3 bases from J, the gap between germline ends came to 17 bases. CDR3 sequence (DNA): TGTGCCAGCAGCCGGTCTGGGACGGGGGTCTACGAGCAGTACTTC. As protein: CASSRSGTGVYEQYF.

This chain links TRBV7-2 with TRBJ1-1; a weak D match, TRBD1 (5 bases). CDR1 SGHTA and CDR2 FQGNSA come from the germline V gene. The CDR3 runs to 17 residues. V was shortened by 5 bases and J by 0 bases, with 19 bases between the two germline ends. CDR3 residues: CASSPLHLGGVNTEAFF. The CDR3 coding sequence is TGTGCCAGCAGCCCGCTCCACTTGGGAGGGGTGAACACTGAAGCTTTCTTT.

The V call is TRBV29-1, the J call TRBJ2-1, with TRBD2 matching over 13 bases. Germline V gene data show CDR1 as SQVTM and CDR2 as ANQGSEA. This CDR3 region has 18 residues. J was trimmed by 2 bases and V by 4 bases; bases with no gene match: 11. The CDR3 sequence: CSVGGGLAGEGTYNEQFF. The CDR3 nucleotides are TGCAGCGTTGGGGGAGGACTAGCGGGAGAGGGAACCTACAATGAGCAGTTCTTC.

This clone was recorded only once. The rearrangement joins TRBV7-3 to TRBJ2-4; D may be TRBD2 (6 bases). The V gene's germline CDR1 is SGHTA and CDR2 FQGTGA. V lost 2 bases and J 9 bases, leaving 11 bases between the germline ends. The CDR3 contains 13 residues. The CDR3 region is CASSLERGGIQYF. CDR3 nucleotide sequence: TGTGCCAGCAGCTTAGAAAGGGGAGGCATTCAGTACTTC. Together with reference TRBV7-3 and TRBJ2-4, the CDR3 gives the full variable domain: GAGVSQTPSNKVTEKGKYVELRCDPISGHTALYWYRQSLGQGPEFLIYFQGTGAADDSGLPNDRFFAVRPEGSVSTLKIQRTERGDSAVYLCASSLERGGIQYFGAGTRLSVL.

CDR3 DNA sequence: TGTGCCAGCAGCGTAGAGACAGGAAGGGGCGAAAAACTGTTTTTT. Encoded protein: CASSVETGRGEKLFF. V usage is TRBV9 and J usage is TRBJ1-4; tentatively, D is TRBD1 (6 bases). The CDR3 sequence is 15 residues long. Deletions cut 0 bases from V and 8 bases from J, with 14 bases between. In germline, CDR1 is SGDLS, CDR2 YYNGEE.

There are a few counts of this clone. The rearrangement joins TRBV4-1 to TRBJ1-2; 7 bases match TRBD1. V shed 3 bases and J 4 bases; nucleotides not matched to a gene: 11. Per germline, CDR1 MGHRA and CDR2 YSYEKL. The CDR3 contains 16 residues. The CDR3: CASSHTSTGNFYGYTF. The CDR3 region has the DNA TGCGCCAGCAGCCACACCTCGACAGGGAACTTCTATGGCTACACCTTC.